This is a list of T cell receptor beta chains from one sample in a study of T cells in Graves' hyperthyroidism and ophthalmopathy. TCRdb reprocessed the multiplex PCR reads via MiXCR and lists one record per CDR3 protein. The sample yields a few hundred thousand distinct CDR3 sequences, about 20% seen once. The sample taken for sequencing was blood. The receptors stem from a man in his late teens or twenties with Graves' hyperthyroidism. Both conserved end residues are part of each CDR3. Clone sizes are given selectively: once, few, many, or a class where the clone is expanded.

v_call clone_size cdr3_aa
TRBV7-8 many CASSPIRTSPEQYF
TRBV27 many CAVQRNTGELFF
TRBV28 many CASSGNYGYTF
TRBV7-2 many CASLPEAGRTEAFF
TRBV9 - CASSATWAGYGYTF
TRBV12-3/TRBV12-4 many CASRDGGGPQETQYF
TRBV29-1 many CSVLYRDFHTEAFF
TRBV11-2 many CASSYDSNYMGYQVETQYF
TRBV28 few CASSQGYGTEAFF
TRBV29-1 many CSAQQGASGYTF
TRBV20-1 few CSARRLAGGPYEQYF
TRBV30 few CAWRMGPLGGAFF
TRBV30 many CAWTPGAGYTF
TRBV19 - CASQWLYGVTGELFF
TRBV28 - CASSPVWQGPYEQYF
TRBV20-1 many CSARTGGPYEQYF
TRBV6-1 - CASSSPAESTGELFF
TRBV6-1 many CASSPLAFSYEQYF
TRBV12-3/TRBV12-4 - CASSFSGQGEQYF
TRBV28 many CASSFVPRNTEAFF
TRBV27 many CASSFGSPDQPQHF
TRBV11-2 few CASSFGTGAFF
TRBV11-2 many CASSLDWEDGGYTF
TRBV14 - CASSQDRFQVGQGPFRLYEQYF
TRBV6-1 - CASSEFRTAPYEQYF
TRBV6-5 few CASSYSSTFSGNTIYF
TRBV9 - CASSVGAVLQETQYF
TRBV15 few CATSRVTGWGGELFF